A selection of T cell receptor beta chains follows, all from one sample in a study of T-cell memory formation after mild COVID-19. TCRdb itself ran the 5' RACE reads through MiXCR, one entry per CDR3 protein. The sample lists 450,000 to 650,000 distinct CDR3 sequences; about a sixth were seen once. The sequenced material came from PBMCs or a T cell subset sorted from them (not recorded which). The source of these receptors is an adult woman who had mild COVID-19 (a few samples of this study predate the infection). Cell type and time point are not known. The CDR3 runs from the conserved cysteine through the conserved F or W. D genes are given only for firm matches. Clone sizes are given selectively: once, few, many, or a class where the clone is expanded.

clone size,V gene,J gene,D gene,CDR3 DNA,CDR3 protein
.,TRBV7-2,TRBJ2-1,.,TGTGCCAGCAGCCGGAGTAGCGCTTACAATGAGCAGTTCTTC,CASSRSSAYNEQFF
many,TRBV19,TRBJ2-3,.,TGTGCCAGTTCCCGGCCCGGGACAGATACGCAGTATTTT,CASSRPGTDTQYF
.,TRBV4-3,TRBJ2-2,TRBD1,TGCGCCAGCAGCCAAGCCGGGACAGACACCGGGGAGCTGTTTTTT,CASSQAGTDTGELFF
few,TRBV10-3,TRBJ2-7,TRBD2,TGTGCCATCAGGTCGGGGGGGAGCTCCTACGAGCAGTACTTC,CAIRSGGSSYEQYF
few,TRBV7-2,TRBJ2-7,.,TGTGCCAGCAGCGTCCGGGACGGCCCCTACGAGCAGTACTTC,CASSVRDGPYEQYF
.,TRBV7-9,TRBJ2-3,.,TGTGCCAGCAGCACGGGCCAAAGCGCCGATACGCAGTATTTT,CASSTGQSADTQYF
few,TRBV25-1,TRBJ1-4,TRBD1,TGTGCCAGCAACCCAGGGGGAGGAACTAATGAAAAACTGTTTTTT,CASNPGGGTNEKLFF
.,TRBV28,TRBJ2-7,TRBD1,TGTGCCAGCAGTTCCCGGGGGACAGGGGGCGCGAACGAGCAGTACTTC,CASSSRGTGGANEQYF
.,TRBV20-1,TRBJ2-1,TRBD2,TGCAGTGCTAGAGTTTCCTTCGGGACTAGCGGCCCGAGCTCCTACAATGAGCAGTTCTTC,CSARVSFGTSGPSSYNEQFF
.,TRBV11-2,TRBJ2-1,.,TGTGCCAGCAGCTCTCCGGGATGGCTACCTGAGCAGTTCTTC,CASSSPGWLPEQFF
.,TRBV20-1,TRBJ2-5,.,TGCAGTGCTAGTGGGGCGCCACGGATTTACTCGGGCCAAGAGACCCAGTACTTC,CSASGAPRIYSGQETQYF
.,TRBV5-1,TRBJ1-1,.,TGCGCCAGCAGCTCAGGACAATGGACCGCTTTCTTT,CASSSGQWTAFF
few,TRBV7-9,TRBJ2-1,.,TGTGCCAGCACCTGGGGGGCAGAGGAGCAGTTCTTC,CASTWGAEEQFF
.,TRBV5-4,TRBJ1-6,.,TGTGCCAGCAGACGCGACAATGCGTATAATTCACCCCTCCACTTT,CASRRDNAYNSPLHF
.,TRBV25-1,TRBJ2-1,.,TGTGCCAGCAGTGAATTCTTGGGGGATGGGCAGTTCTTC,CASSEFLGDGQFF
few,TRBV5-1,TRBJ2-5,TRBD2,TGCGCCAGCAGCTCCCCTATGGGGGGGCAAGAGACCCAGTACTTC,CASSSPMGGQETQYF
few,TRBV5-5,TRBJ1-1,.,TGTGCCAGCAGCCCCCTCGGACGGCATAACACTGAAGCTTTCTTT,CASSPLGRHNTEAFF
once,TRBV20-1,TRBJ2-7,.,.,CSARPFGPGYEQYF
many,TRBV4-2,TRBJ2-7,TRBD2,TGTGCCAGCAGCCAACGTACTAGCGGGAGAAGCTACGAGCAGTACTTC,CASSQRTSGRSYEQYF
few,TRBV24-1,TRBJ2-6,TRBD1,TGTGCCACCAGACCACGACAGGGGGCGTCGGTTGGGGCCAACGTCCTGACTTTC,CATRPRQGASVGANVLTF
few,TRBV30,TRBJ1-4,.,TGTGCCTGGAGTGTCACCAGCCTTAATGAAAAACTGTTTTTT,CAWSVTSLNEKLFF
few,TRBV9,TRBJ2-3,.,TGTGCCAGCAGCCCAACCGGGACCACGAGGCTCCATACGCAGTATTTT,CASSPTGTTRLHTQYF
.,TRBV29-1,TRBJ2-3,.,TGCAGCGTTTTGGGCGGTCAGGGGACAGATACGCAGTATTTT,CSVLGGQGTDTQYF
few,TRBV12-3/TRBV12-4,TRBJ2-7,.,TGTGCCAGCAGTTTTGTGGGGGAATCCGAGCAGTACTTC,CASSFVGESEQYF
few,TRBV3-1,TRBJ2-7,.,TGTGCCAGCAGCCCTGACTTGAGAGACTCCTACGAGCAGTACTTC,CASSPDLRDSYEQYF
few,TRBV7-9,TRBJ2-5,TRBD2,TGTGCCAGCAGCTCCCCCGGGGGGCAAGAGACCCAGTACTTC,CASSSPGGQETQYF
.,TRBV7-3,TRBJ2-5,.,TGTGCCAGCAGCTTAAGTCGGGCGGAGACCCAGTACTTC,CASSLSRAETQYF
.,TRBV4-2,TRBJ1-5,.,TGTGCCAGCAGCCCCTCCTACCAGGGGATGGGGAAACAGCCCCAGCATTTT,CASSPSYQGMGKQPQHF
many,TRBV7-9,TRBJ2-1,.,TGTGCCAGCAGTTCGGACCGGAATGAGCAGTTCTTC,CASSSDRNEQFF
.,TRBV6-4,TRBJ2-7,.,TGTGCCAGCAGTGAAGTGGGGGGAGCCGGCTACGAGCAGTACTTC,CASSEVGGAGYEQYF
few,TRBV2,TRBJ1-2,.,TGTGCCAGCAGTGAAGGGACGCTACTCTATGGCTACACCTTC,CASSEGTLLYGYTF
.,TRBV2,TRBJ2-3,.,TGTGCCAGCAGTCCGGGCTCCGCGGCAGATACGCAGTATTTT,CASSPGSAADTQYF
few,TRBV12-3/TRBV12-4,TRBJ2-1,TRBD2,TGTGCCAGCATGGCGGGGGGGCGGTTCCACAATGAGCAGTTCTTC,CASMAGGRFHNEQFF
many,TRBV12-3/TRBV12-4,TRBJ2-2,.,TGTGCCAGCAGTTTTGGCGGGGAGCTGTTTTTT,CASSFGGELFF
.,TRBV20-1,TRBJ2-7,.,TGCAGTGCTAGAGTCTCAGGGACCCAAAGGAGCTCCTACGAGCAGTACTTC,CSARVSGTQRSSYEQYF
.,TRBV14,TRBJ2-2,.,TGTGCCAGCAGCCAAGATCGGGGGTACGGGGAGCTGTTTTTT,CASSQDRGYGELFF
.,TRBV7-2,TRBJ2-3,TRBD2,TGTGCCAGCAGCTGGGGACTAAATACGCAGTATTTT,CASSWGLNTQYF
.,TRBV7-6,TRBJ1-5,.,TGTGCCAGCAGCTTAGGGGATCTTCGGCCCCAGCATTTT,CASSLGDLRPQHF
few,TRBV24-1,TRBJ2-7,.,TGTGCCACCAGTATGGCAGGTGCCTACGAGCAGTACTTC,CATSMAGAYEQYF
.,TRBV6-6,TRBJ2-1,.,TGTGCCAGCAGTTTAAATCCACAGGGAGGCTACAATGAGCAGTTCTTC,CASSLNPQGGYNEQFF
.,TRBV2,TRBJ1-5,.,TGTGCCAGCAGTGGTTTGAATAGCAATCAGCCCCAGCATTTT,CASSGLNSNQPQHF
.,TRBV6-2/TRBV6-3,TRBJ1-1,.,TGTGCCAGTAACATGGGGGCTGGCACTGAAGCTTTCTTT,CASNMGAGTEAFF
few,TRBV5-1,TRBJ1-1,.,TGCGCCAGCAGCTTACAGGGTGAGGTCACTGAAGCTTTCTTT,CASSLQGEVTEAFF
many,TRBV15,TRBJ2-7,.,TGTGCCACCAGCAGAGATCTCGAGGGCACGGGGGAGCAGTACTTC,CATSRDLEGTGEQYF
.,TRBV6-5,TRBJ1-1,TRBD1,TGTGCCAGCAGAAGACAGGGGGAAGCTTTCTTT,CASRRQGEAFF
.,TRBV4-1,TRBJ2-1,.,TGCGCCAGCAGCACCGGGGGCCTGAATGAGCAGTTCTTC,CASSTGGLNEQFF
.,TRBV18,TRBJ2-1,.,TGTGCCAGCTCACCACCCCGGCAGGTTCTAAGCTCCTACAATGAGCAGTTCTTC,CASSPPRQVLSSYNEQFF
.,TRBV6-2/TRBV6-3,TRBJ2-7,.,TGTGCCAGCAAGTCACAGGCCAGCTCCTACGAGCAGTACTTC,CASKSQASSYEQYF
few,TRBV28,TRBJ1-4,.,TGTGCCAGCAGTTTCTTACAAACTAATGAAAAACTGTTTTTT,CASSFLQTNEKLFF
.,TRBV7-9,TRBJ2-2,TRBD2,TGTGCCAGCAGCCCGTCCCCTACTAGCGGACACACCGGGGAGCTGTTTTTT,CASSPSPTSGHTGELFF
few,TRBV27,TRBJ2-4,.,TGTGCCAGCAGTTCTCAGGGGTGGAGGGCTGACATTCAGTACTTC,CASSSQGWRADIQYF